Given below is one T cell receptor (beta chain) in context. The source of the sample is a study of blood T cell repertoires in COVID-19. Repertoires were generated with immunoSEQ multiplex PCR, while TCRdb's copy carries only in-frame clones and drops some. The sample holds 150,000 to 200,000 clones; 85% are singletons and the top ten take 7.5% to 10%. The CDR3 extends over 14 amino acids. Germline V lookup: CDR1 ENHRY, CDR2 SYGVKD. V was clipped by 7 bases and J by 4 bases, with 16 bases between them. The origin of this receptor is a woman older than 75 with COVID-19, enrolled during active disease. The V call is TRBV10-3, the J call TRBJ1-1, with D possibly TRBD1 on 6 matching bases. The material sequenced was peripheral blood. CDR3 nucleotide sequence: TGTGCCATCACTTCAGAGGGGGGGCCCACTGAAGCTTTCTTT. It codes for CAITSEGGPTEAFF.